The next 14 T cell receptor beta chains were all read from a single sample in a study of T-cell reconstitution after alpha-beta-depleted transplantation in children (TCRdb year 2016). The treatment or condition label for this specimen denotes: allogeneic hematopoietic cell transplantation with graft depleted of TCRalphabeta T cells and CD19 B cells. Library preparation was by PCR. Sequencing was performed on an Illumina HiSeq 2500. Molecular barcoding was employed in the preparation of TCR libraries, with unique molecular identifiers being used to normalize TCRbeta repertoire quantification. In-frame beta chains were kept once TCRdb had trimmed the public reads at Q25 with fastp and called clones with MiXCR. Each entry merges the rows of one CDR3 protein and shows their most common DNA and genes. Counted in this sample were 700,000 or so distinct CDR3 sequences; 13% of them appeared once. The top ten clones comprise around 0.79% of the sample.

This sample comprised PBMCs, obtained before TCRalphabeta/CD19-depleted stem cell transplant. Receptor source: a girl aged 2 to 9 with congenital amegakaryocytic thrombocytopenia, due to receive a stem cell transplant.

This clonotype was picked up many times. This rearrangement joins TRBV20-1 to TRBJ1-3; a weak D match, TRBD1 (6 bases). The CDR3 runs to 14 residues. Trimming removed 4 bases from V and 0 bases from J, with 10 bases in between. Germline CDR1 reads DFQATT; CDR2 reads SNEGSKA (reference sequence). The CDR3 loop reads CSATGQLSGNTIYF. CDR3 nucleotide sequence: TGCAGTGCTACAGGACAGCTCTCTGGAAACACCATATATTTT.

This clonotype has a handful of counts. The chain employs TRBV7-9 and TRBJ2-1; D is undetermined. The CDR3 has 16 residues. Trimming removed 2 bases at V and 5 bases at J, with 16 bases between. CDR1 SEHNR and CDR2 FQNEAQ come from the germline V gene (reference sequence). Written as DNA, the CDR3 is TGTGCCAGCAGCTTACCTCTCACCCCCCGAAACAATGAGCAGTTCTTC. It specifies CASSLPLTPRNNEQFF.

The genes are TRBV24-1 and TRBJ2-3; 9 bases are shared with TRBD2. The V gene end was trimmed by 6 bases and the J gene end by 1 base; junction bases not matched to a gene: 1. The CDR3 spans 14 residues. Per the germline V gene, CDR1 is KGHDR and CDR2 is SFDVKD. The CDR3 DNA sequence: TGTGCCACCAGTCGCGGGAGGGGCACAGATACGCAGTATTTT. Amino acids: CATSRGRGTDTQYF.

Comments on this clonotype: Since a much larger clone is just one base distant, this may be a read error. The chain uses TRBV7-2 and TRBJ1-1, with D hard to call. CDR1 is SGHTA and CDR2 is FQGNSA in the germline V gene. This CDR3 contains 13 residues. The CDR3 here is CASSLMSNTAAFF. Written as DNA, the CDR3 is TGTGCCAGCAGCTTAATGTCTAACACTGCAGCTTTCTTT.

This clonotype has at least ten counts. The chain links TRBV5-1 to TRBJ2-3, with 9 bases fitting TRBD2. Trimming cost V 2 bases and J 2 bases; bases outside gene matches: 6. CDR3 length: 16 amino acids. Germline values: CDR1 SGHRS, CDR2 YFSETQ. CDR3 residues: CASSFSLAGFTDTQYF. The CDR3, as DNA: TGCGCCAGCAGCTTTTCCCTAGCGGGATTCACAGATACGCAGTATTTT.

This clonotype was recorded many times. This chain joins TRBV20-1 and TRBJ2-7, with no clear D. The CDR3 is 12 amino acids. Germline CDR1 DFQATT, CDR2 SNEGSKA (reference sequence). Trimming left V 6 bases short and J 0 bases short, with 9 bases between. The CDR3 here is CSARLHSYEQYF. CDR3 coding DNA: TGCAGTGCGCGACTTCACTCCTACGAGCAGTACTTC.

This clonotype was counted between two and nine times. This sequence joins TRBV12-3 or TRBV12-4 and TRBJ2-5, with 11 positions matching TRBD2. The length of the CDR3 is 15 residues. The trim removed 6 bases at V and 0 bases at J, leaving 3 bases unmatched. Here the CDR3 DNA reads TGTGCCAGCAGGCCGGGACTAGCGGACCAAGAGACCCAGTACTTC. Translation: CASRPGLADQETQYF.

This chain joins TRBV5-1 and TRBJ2-7; unclear D gene. CDR1 is SGHRS, CDR2 YFSETQ, per germline. The V end was cut by 3 bases, the J end by 6 bases, with 13 bases between. The CDR3 has 13 residues. The CDR3 region has the DNA TGCGCCAGCAGCTCGAGCTTGGGCTTCGAGCAGTACTTC. This sequence encodes CASSSSLGFEQYF.

V and J are TRBV28 and TRBJ1-4; 9 positions match TRBD1. This CDR3 region has 17 residues. Germline V gives CDR1 MDHEN, CDR2 SYDVKM. Losses at the gene ends were 10 bases for V and 3 bases for J; bases not matched to a gene: 15. The CDR3 loop is CATLPWDREGPNEKLFF. The CDR3 DNA reads TGTGCCACCCTACCATGGGACAGGGAGGGCCCTAATGAAAAACTGTTTTTT.

Ten or more counts support this clonotype. This chain links TRBV27 with TRBJ2-7, with unresolved D. V lost 3 bases and J 0 bases, leaving 9 bases between the germline ends. The CDR3 runs 14 residues. Germline lookup yields CDR1 MNHEY and CDR2 SMNVEV (reference sequence). The DNA for the CDR3 is TGTGCCAGCAGTTTCTACGGCAGCTCCTACGAGCAGTACTTC. It is translated as CASSFYGSSYEQYF.

At least ten counts were recorded for this clonotype. V is TRBV9 and J is TRBJ2-2; 11 bases map to TRBD2. This CDR3 is built from 17 residues. CDR1 is SGDLS and CDR2 is YYNGEE in the germline V gene. After removal of 4 bases from V and 6 bases from J, the junction contained 11 bases not matched to a gene. The CDR3 sequence is CASSPFVAGGSAGELFF. The CDR3 DNA reads TGTGCCAGCAGCCCCTTTGTAGCGGGAGGGTCGGCCGGGGAGCTGTTTTTT.

Ten or more counts support this clonotype. The chain links TRBV20-1 to TRBJ2-1; TRBD1 is a possible D gene (6 bases). V lost 6 bases, J lost 3 bases, and 15 bases lay in between. The CDR3 length is 14 residues. The germline V gene encodes CDR1 DFQATT and CDR2 SNEGSKA (reference sequence). The CDR3 is CSAQGQIFYNEQFF. The CDR3 DNA sequence: TGCAGTGCGCAAGGACAGATATTCTACAATGAGCAGTTCTTC.

This clonotype appeared many times. The V and J genes are TRBV20-1 and TRBJ2-3; D is uncertain. The V gene's germline CDR1 is DFQATT and CDR2 SNEGSKA (reference sequence). CDR3 length: 14 residues. Trimming took off 4 bases at V and 0 bases at J, with 11 bases between the two ends. This CDR3 reads CSATQMASTDTQYF. The CDR3 DNA reads TGCAGTGCTACCCAAATGGCTAGCACAGATACGCAGTATTTT.

This clonotype came up a few times. V and J are TRBV9 and TRBJ2-7; D is possibly TRBD2 (6 bases). Per the germline V gene, CDR1 is SGDLS and CDR2 is YYNGEE. Trimming cost V 0 bases and J 5 bases, with 12 bases left between them. CDR3 length equals 14 residues. DNA of the CDR3: TGTGCCAGCAGCGTAGGGCGGGGTTTGGACGAGCAGTACTTC. Amino acids: CASSVGRGLDEQYF.